The 30 T cell receptor beta chains below were found in one sample sequenced in a study of cytotoxic CD8 clonotypes in ibrutinib-treated CLL. The assay was immunoSEQ multiplex PCR, and TCRdb's table has in-frame clones only and misses some. The sample records roughly 330,000 clones, roughly 70% being singletons. This material consisted of PBMCs, taken after 36 months of ibrutinib treatment. The receptors stem from a human donor with chronic lymphocytic leukemia.

The rearrangement links TRBV19 to TRBJ1-2, with 9 bases aligning to TRBD1. Trimming cost V 7 bases and J 4 bases; bases outside gene matches: 1. The CDR3 is 12 residues long. The V gene's germline CDR1 is LNHDA and CDR2 SQIVND (reference sequence). CDR3 residues: CASIQGAYGYTF. The CDR3 DNA reads as TGTGCCAGTATACAGGGGGCCTATGGCTACACCTTC.

The V and J genes are TRBV27 and TRBJ2-7; 9 nucleotides agree with TRBD1. The CDR3 has 12 amino acids. CDR1 is MNHEY, CDR2 SMNVEV, per germline (reference sequence). Losses at the gene ends were 6 bases for V and 9 bases for J; bases not matched to a gene: 6. CDR3 loop: CASRTQQGAQYF. The CDR3 region has the DNA TGTGCCAGCAGAACCCAACAGGGGGCGCAGTACTTC.

This clone was recorded only once. The chain is built from TRBV6-6 and TRBJ1-1, with D hard to call. This CDR3 is built from 13 residues. Germline V gene sequence: CDR1 MNHNY, CDR2 SVGAGI (reference sequence). Between the trimmed V and J ends, which lost 7 bases and 7 bases, there was a span of 16 bases. The CDR3 DNA sequence: TGTGCCAGCACAGACTACCCCGGTTATGAAGCTTTCTTT. This gives the protein CASTDYPGYEAFF.

The V gene is TRBV18, the J gene TRBJ2-7; D ambiguous. The CDR3 loop spans 14 amino acids. V lost 1 base, J lost 2 bases, and 9 bases lay in between. Germline lookup yields CDR1 KGHSH and CDR2 LQKENI. The CDR3 nucleotides read TGTGCCAGCTCACCACGGCCTGATACCTACGAGCAGTACTTC. This sequence encodes CASSPRPDTYEQYF.

The rearrangement uses TRBV9 and TRBJ2-1; TRBD2 aligns across 10 bases. Trimming took 3 bases from V and 1 from J; bases not matched to a gene: 1. Germline CDR1 is SGDLS and CDR2 is YYNGEE. This CDR3 spans 15 amino acids. The CDR3, as DNA: TGTGCCAGCAGCGCTAGCGGGAGATCCTACAATGAGCAGTTCTTC. It translates to CASSASGRSYNEQFF.

This CDR3 reads CASSLLSGQGANSPLHF. The CDR3 region has the DNA TGTGCCAGCAGCCTCTTATCCGGACAGGGGGCAAATTCACCCCTCCACTTT. V usage is TRBV7-6 and J usage is TRBJ1-6, with 11 positions matching TRBD1. From germline, CDR1 is SGHVS and CDR2 FNYEAQ. Germline trimming cut 5 bases from V and 7 bases from J; bases unmatched to any gene: 10. There are 17 residues in the CDR3.

This clone was recorded once. The chain links TRBV7-2 to TRBJ2-5; 9 bases align to TRBD1. Germline V gives CDR1 SGHTA, CDR2 FQGNSA. The CDR3 runs 14 residues. With 6 bases clipped from V and 5 bases from J, the junction kept 7 bases outside the gene matches. This CDR3 is CASSPDRGWETQYF. In nucleotides, the CDR3 is TGTGCCAGCAGTCCCGACAGGGGGTGGGAGACCCAGTACTTC. Filled out from reference TRBV7-2 and TRBJ2-5, the complete variable domain reads GAGVSQSPSNKVTEKGKDVELRCDPISGHTALYWYRQSLGQGLEFLIYFQGNSAPDKSGLPSDRFSAERTGGSVSTLTIQRTQQEDSAVYLCASSPDRGWETQYFGPGTRLLVL.

The chain combines TRBV4-3 with TRBJ2-5; D could derive from TRBD1 or TRBD2 (6 bases each). Germline lookup yields CDR1 LGHNA and CDR2 YSLEER. The CDR3 contains 15 residues. The V end was cut by 2 bases, the J end by 6 bases, with 16 bases between. CDR3 bases: TGCGCCAGCAGCCAAACCTTCGGCGGGACACAGACCCAGTACTTC. As protein: CASSQTFGGTQTQYF.

J is TRBJ2-5 and V is TRBV4-1; 7 nucleotides line up with TRBD1. The CDR3 is 15 residues long. Per germline, CDR1 MGHRA and CDR2 YSYEKL. Trimming cost V 1 base and J 5 bases; bases outside gene matches: 7. CDR3 nucleotide sequence: TGCGCCAGCAGCCAAGGCGACAGGGTGGGCGAGACCCAGTACTTC. Translated, it gives CASSQGDRVGETQYF.

J is TRBJ2-2 and V is TRBV29-1; 11 positions agree with TRBD1. J lost 1 base, V lost 3 bases, and 1 base had no gene match. The CDR3 covers 15 residues. Germline CDR1 is SQVTM and CDR2 is ANQGSEA. CDR3 loop: CSVEGQGVNTGELFF. CDR3 DNA sequence: TGCAGCGTTGAGGGACAGGGGGTGAACACCGGGGAGCTGTTTTTT.

This clone has a handful of counts. This chain uses TRBV9 with TRBJ1-2; D is unresolved. The CDR3 has 14 amino acids. V lost 3 bases and J lost 1, with 10 bases in between. From germline, CDR1 is SGDLS and CDR2 YYNGEE. DNA of the CDR3: TGTGCCAGCAGCGGCGGGAGCTATAACTATGGCTACACCTTC. It is translated as CASSGGSYNYGYTF.

The V gene is TRBV7-8, the J gene TRBJ2-5; 10 bases match TRBD2. This CDR3 comprises 16 residues. The V gene's germline CDR1 is SGHVS and CDR2 FQNEAQ. The V segment lost 3 bases and the J segment 2 bases; nucleotides outside the gene matches: 6. The CDR3 protein is CASSFLAGEGQETQYF. DNA of the CDR3: TGTGCCAGCAGCTTTCTAGCGGGAGAGGGACAAGAGACCCAGTACTTC.

J is TRBJ2-7 and V is TRBV7-9; 8 nucleotides agree with TRBD1. CDR1 SEHNR and CDR2 FQNEAQ come from the germline V gene (reference sequence). The CDR3 has 15 residues. V lost 2 bases and J lost 2; bases outside the gene matches: 5. CDR3 in amino acids: CASSLSDRDPYEQYF. The CDR3, as DNA: TGTGCCAGCAGCTTATCGGACAGGGACCCCTACGAGCAGTACTTC.

This clone was picked up a small number of times. The chain has TRBV5-1 and TRBJ2-3; D is uncertain. Trimming stripped 0 bases from V and 6 bases from J, with 8 bases between. Germline CDR1 and CDR2: SGHRS and YFSETQ. This CDR3 contains 13 residues. For the CDR3, the DNA is TGCGCCAGCAGCTTGGTATCTGGGGATACGCAGTATTTT. Residues: CASSLVSGDTQYF.

The rearrangement links TRBV2 to TRBJ1-5, with D tentatively TRBD1 (5 bases). CDR1 is SNHLY, CDR2 FYNNEI, per germline. The CDR3 extends over 17 amino acids. Trimming pared 3 bases from V and 9 bases from J, leaving 24 bases between. The CDR3, as DNA: TGTGCCAGCAGTGATCCCATCGGGGCCCTATCCTTTATGCCCCAGCATTTT. Its protein is CASSDPIGALSFMPQHF.

This chain connects TRBV9 to TRBJ2-7, with D tentatively TRBD2 (6 bases). Trimming removed 4 bases from V and 7 bases from J, with 18 bases in between. CDR3 length equals 14 residues. Looked up from germline, CDR1 is SGDLS and CDR2 is YYNGEE. CDR3 region: CASSLGTEGLEQYF. CDR3 sequence (DNA): TGTGCCAGCAGCTTAGGAACGGAGGGTTTAGAGCAGTACTTC.

This chain joins TRBV5-5 and TRBJ1-1; maybe TRBD1 (5 bases). This CDR3 region has 14 residues. Germline V gene sequence: CDR1 SGHKS, CDR2 YYEKEE (reference sequence). Trimming took off 3 bases at V and 5 bases at J, with 14 bases between the two ends. CDR3 loop: CASSSGPRITEAFF. The CDR3 DNA reads TGTGCCAGCAGCTCGGGACCCAGGATAACTGAAGCTTTCTTT.

The chain combines TRBV9 with TRBJ1-2, with 11 bases lining up with TRBD1. There are 15 residues in the CDR3. Germline V gene sequence: CDR1 SGDLS, CDR2 YYNGEE. With V trimmed by 2 bases and J by 8 bases, 8 bases remained unmatched. The CDR3 loop reads CASSVLGQGAGGYTF. The CDR3 DNA reads TGTGCCAGCAGCGTGTTAGGACAGGGGGCGGGCGGCTACACCTTC. The whole variable domain, remainder taken from reference TRBV9 and TRBJ1-2, is DSGVTQTPKHLITATGQRVTLRCSPRSGDLSVYWYQQSLDQGLQFLIQYYNGEERAKGNILERFSAQQFPDLHSELNLSSLELGDSALYFCASSVLGQGAGGYTFGSGTRLTVV.

The V call is TRBV7-6, the J call TRBJ2-1; no clear D. Trimming removed 4 bases at V and 6 bases at J, with 4 bases between. The CDR3 loop spans 11 amino acids. The V gene's germline CDR1 is SGHVS and CDR2 FNYEAQ. DNA of the CDR3: TGTGCCAGCAGCTCCCGCAATGAGCAGTTCTTC. It translates to CASSSRNEQFF.

The V gene is TRBV15, the J gene TRBJ2-1; no firm D call. Germline V gene data show CDR1 as LNHNV and CDR2 as YYDKDF (reference sequence). The CDR3 spans 17 residues. Trimming took 1 base from V and 4 from J, leaving 17 bases between them. The DNA for the CDR3 is TGTGCCACCAGCAGAGGAACTGGGAATATCCTATACAATGAGCAGTTCTTC. Its translation: CATSRGTGNILYNEQFF.

Here the CDR3 reads CASSSRRRQGTQYF. Written as DNA, the CDR3 is TGCGCCAGCAGCTCCCGACGGAGGCAGGGGACCCAGTACTTC. This rearrangement joins TRBV5-1 to TRBJ2-5; D is perhaps TRBD1 or TRBD2 (5 bases each). V lost 3 bases to trimming and J lost 7 bases, with 16 bases between them. CDR3 length: 14 residues. In germline, CDR1 is SGHRS, CDR2 YFSETQ.

The chain employs TRBV4-1 and TRBJ2-7; 9 bases map to TRBD1. The CDR3 consists of 17 residues. J lost 2 bases, V lost 4 bases, and 12 bases had no gene match. Germline values: CDR1 MGHRA, CDR2 YSYEKL. CDR3 amino acids: CASSPRTGAIIPYEQYF. CDR3 nucleotide sequence: TGCGCCAGCAGCCCTAGGACAGGGGCCATAATCCCCTACGAGCAGTACTTC.

This clone was seen at least ten times. The V call is TRBV4-1, the J call TRBJ1-6; D is perhaps TRBD1 (6 bases). The CDR3 sequence is 14 residues long. Germline assignment: CDR1 MGHRA and CDR2 YSYEKL. The germline V and J ends were trimmed by 6 bases and 9 bases, with 15 bases remaining between them. In nucleotides, the CDR3 is TGCGCCAGCAGTACGGGACAAGTCCTTTCACCCCTCCACTTT. Amino acids: CASSTGQVLSPLHF.

This chain links TRBV29-1 with TRBJ2-1; 9 bases match TRBD1. CDR3 size: 15 residues. The trim removed 2 bases at V and 6 bases at J, leaving 8 bases unmatched. CDR1 is SQVTM and CDR2 is ANQGSEA in the germline V gene. CDR3 amino acids: CSVERGQGIFNEQFF. CDR3 in DNA: TGCAGCGTTGAACGGGGACAGGGAATATTCAATGAGCAGTTCTTC.

This chain links TRBV11-2 with TRBJ2-7; 11 bases line up with TRBD2. This CDR3 is 17 amino acids long. CDR1 and CDR2 (germline): SGHAT, FQNNGV. The V segment lost 2 bases and the J segment 1 base; nucleotides outside the gene matches: 7. CDR3 amino acids: CASSLFSGRAYSYEQYF. DNA for the CDR3: TGTGCCAGCAGCTTATTTAGCGGGAGGGCCTATTCCTACGAGCAGTACTTC.

This clone is categorized as large (0.1 to 1%). In nucleotides, the CDR3 is TGTGCCACCAGCAAAGACAGTTTAGACCCTGAAGCTTTCTTT. It yields the protein CATSKDSLDPEAFF. This chain links TRBV15 with TRBJ1-1, with D possibly being TRBD1 (5 bases). Trimming removed 4 bases from V and 6 bases from J, with 15 bases in between. The CDR3 totals 14 residues. CDR1 and CDR2 from the germline V gene are LNHNV and YYDKDF (reference sequence).

This chain links TRBV10-3 with TRBJ2-5; no clear D. This CDR3 has 15 residues. CDR1 and CDR2 from the germline V gene are ENHRY and SYGVKD. V was shortened by 0 bases and J by 2 bases, with 10 bases between the two germline ends. CDR3 sequence (DNA): TGTGCCATCAGTGAGTCTAATTGGGGACAAGAGACCCAGTACTTC. It translates to CAISESNWGQETQYF.

This clone was seen just once. The chain joins TRBV18 to TRBJ1-1; 8 bases align to TRBD1. This CDR3 spans 14 amino acids. Germline V CDR1 and CDR2: KGHSH, LQKENI. The V segment lost 2 bases and the J segment 6 bases; nucleotides outside the gene matches: 5. The CDR3 spells CASSPSRDRPEAFF. The CDR3 DNA reads as TGTGCCAGCTCACCATCCAGGGACAGGCCTGAAGCTTTCTTT.

This sequence joins TRBV27 and TRBJ2-2, with 16 bases identical to TRBD2. The CDR3 extends over 17 amino acids. CDR1 is MNHEY and CDR2 is SMNVEV in the germline V gene (reference sequence). After removal of 5 bases from V and 5 bases from J, the junction contained 5 bases not matched to a gene. The CDR3 nucleotides are TGTGCCAGCAGTCCCGGGACTAGCGGGAGGGTGACCGGGGAGCTGTTTTTT. The encoded protein is CASSPGTSGRVTGELFF.

The CDR3 spells CASGTGHEQYF. Here the CDR3 DNA reads TGTGCCAGCGGAACCGGACACGAGCAGTACTTC. The rearrangement uses TRBV25-1 and TRBJ2-7; D gene unclear. The CDR3 has 11 amino acids. Germline V gives CDR1 MGHDK, CDR2 SYGVNS. V dropped 8 bases and J dropped 5 bases, with 10 bases sitting between them.